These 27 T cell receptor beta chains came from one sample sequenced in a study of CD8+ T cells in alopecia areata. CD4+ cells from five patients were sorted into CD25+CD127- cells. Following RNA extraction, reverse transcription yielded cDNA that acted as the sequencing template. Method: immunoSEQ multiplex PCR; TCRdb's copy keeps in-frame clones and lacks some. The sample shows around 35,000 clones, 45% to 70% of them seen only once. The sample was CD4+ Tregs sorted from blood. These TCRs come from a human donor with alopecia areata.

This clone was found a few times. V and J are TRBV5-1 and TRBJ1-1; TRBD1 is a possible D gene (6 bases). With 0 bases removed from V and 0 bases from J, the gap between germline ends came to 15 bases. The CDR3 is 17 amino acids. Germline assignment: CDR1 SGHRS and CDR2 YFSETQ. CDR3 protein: CASSLDRASFMNTEAFF. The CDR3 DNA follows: TGCGCCAGCAGCTTGGACAGGGCTTCCTTTATGAACACTGAAGCTTTCTTT.

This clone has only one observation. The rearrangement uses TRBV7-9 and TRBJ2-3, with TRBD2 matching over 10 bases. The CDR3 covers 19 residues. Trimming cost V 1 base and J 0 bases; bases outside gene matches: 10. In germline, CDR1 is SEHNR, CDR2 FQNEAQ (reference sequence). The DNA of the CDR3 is TGTGCCAGCAGCTTAGTTTGGCTAGCGGGAGCTGCTAGCACAGATACGCAGTATTTT. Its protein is CASSLVWLAGAASTDTQYF.

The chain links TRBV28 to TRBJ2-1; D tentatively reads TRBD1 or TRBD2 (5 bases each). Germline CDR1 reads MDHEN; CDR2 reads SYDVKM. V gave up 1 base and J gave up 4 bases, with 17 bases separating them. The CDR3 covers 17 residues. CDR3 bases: TGTGCCAGCAGTTTATTGGTCTGGGACCGGGGTTACAATGAGCAGTTCTTC. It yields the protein CASSLLVWDRGYNEQFF.

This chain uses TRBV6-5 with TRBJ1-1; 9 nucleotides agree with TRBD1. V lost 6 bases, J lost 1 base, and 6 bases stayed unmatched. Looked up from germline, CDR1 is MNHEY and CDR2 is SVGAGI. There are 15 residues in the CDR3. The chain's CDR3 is CASRLQGARNTEAFF. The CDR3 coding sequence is TGTGCCAGCAGGCTACAGGGGGCACGGAACACTGAAGCTTTCTTT.

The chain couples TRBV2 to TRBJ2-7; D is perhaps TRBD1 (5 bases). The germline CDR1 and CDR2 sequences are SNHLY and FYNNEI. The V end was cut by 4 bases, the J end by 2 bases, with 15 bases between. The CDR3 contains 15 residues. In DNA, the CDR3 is TGTGCCAGCAGTGCCCAGGGTGGGGTGGCCTACGAGCAGTACTTC. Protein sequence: CASSAQGGVAYEQYF.

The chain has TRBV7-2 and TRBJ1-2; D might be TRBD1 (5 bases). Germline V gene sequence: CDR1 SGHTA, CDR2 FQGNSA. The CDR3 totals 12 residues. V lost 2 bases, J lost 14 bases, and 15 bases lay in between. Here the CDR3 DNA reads TGTGCCAGCAGCTTACCCCGGGACTCTCCGACCTTC. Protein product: CASSLPRDSPTF.

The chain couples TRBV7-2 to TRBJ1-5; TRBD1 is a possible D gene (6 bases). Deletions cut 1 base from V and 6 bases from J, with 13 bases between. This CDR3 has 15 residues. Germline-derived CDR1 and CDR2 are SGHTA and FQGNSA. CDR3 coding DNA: TGTGCCAGCAGCTTAGGAGGGGGGGCTGGTCAGCCCCAGCATTTT. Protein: CASSLGGGAGQPQHF.

As DNA, the CDR3 is TGTGCCAGCAGTTACTCCCAGGGGCTGGATACGCAGTATTTT. This translates into CASSYSQGLDTQYF. The chain couples TRBV6-5 to TRBJ2-3, with a possible D match to TRBD1 (6 bases). This CDR3 is built from 14 residues. CDR1 is MNHEY and CDR2 is SVGAGI in the germline V gene. V dropped 0 bases and J dropped 6 bases, with 10 bases sitting between them.

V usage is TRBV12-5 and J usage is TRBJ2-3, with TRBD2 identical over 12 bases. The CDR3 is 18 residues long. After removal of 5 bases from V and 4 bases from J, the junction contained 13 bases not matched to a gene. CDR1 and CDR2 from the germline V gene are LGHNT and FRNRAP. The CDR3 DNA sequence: TGTGCTAGTGGTCCCTCCTCTCTAGCGGGGGGGCCGCCAGATACGCAGTATTTT. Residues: CASGPSSLAGGPPDTQYF.

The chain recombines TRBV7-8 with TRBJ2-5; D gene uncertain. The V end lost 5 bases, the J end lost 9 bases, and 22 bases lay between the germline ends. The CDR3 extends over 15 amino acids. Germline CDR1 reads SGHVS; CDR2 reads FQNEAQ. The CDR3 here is CASSGRASSFEAQYF. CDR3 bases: TGTGCCAGCAGCGGTAGAGCATCCTCGTTTGAGGCCCAGTACTTC.

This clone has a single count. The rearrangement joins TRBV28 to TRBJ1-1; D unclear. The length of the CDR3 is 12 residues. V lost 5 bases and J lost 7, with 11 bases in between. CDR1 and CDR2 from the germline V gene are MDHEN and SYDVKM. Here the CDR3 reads CASSTLPLEAFF. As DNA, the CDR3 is TGTGCCAGCAGTACCCTCCCCCTTGAAGCTTTCTTT.

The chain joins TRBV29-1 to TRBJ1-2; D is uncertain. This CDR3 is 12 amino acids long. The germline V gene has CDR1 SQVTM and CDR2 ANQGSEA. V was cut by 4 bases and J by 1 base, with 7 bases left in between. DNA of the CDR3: TGCAGCGTTGTTGCTATTAACTATGGCTACACCTTC. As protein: CSVVAINYGYTF.

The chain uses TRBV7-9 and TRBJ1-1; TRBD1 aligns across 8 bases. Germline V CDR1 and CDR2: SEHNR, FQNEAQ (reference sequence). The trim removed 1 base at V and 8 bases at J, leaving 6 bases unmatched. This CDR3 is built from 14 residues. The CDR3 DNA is TGTGCCAGCAGCTTAGTCCAGGGGGCAAGGGAAGCTTTCTTT. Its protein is CASSLVQGAREAFF.

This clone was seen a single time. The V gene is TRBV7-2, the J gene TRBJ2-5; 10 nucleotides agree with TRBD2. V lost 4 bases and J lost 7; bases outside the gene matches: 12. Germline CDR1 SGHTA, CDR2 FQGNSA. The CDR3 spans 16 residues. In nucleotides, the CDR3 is TGTGCCAGCAGCTCCCCCGCCACTAGCGGGAAAGGGACCCAGTACTTC. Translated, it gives CASSSPATSGKGTQYF.

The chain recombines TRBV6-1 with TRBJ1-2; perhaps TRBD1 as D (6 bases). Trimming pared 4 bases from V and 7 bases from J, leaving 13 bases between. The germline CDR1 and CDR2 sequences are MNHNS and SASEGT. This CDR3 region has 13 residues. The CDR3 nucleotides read TGTGCCAGCAGTGCCTTGAACAGGGCTGGCTACACCTTC. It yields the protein CASSALNRAGYTF.

The CDR3 loop reads CASSIVGRLNTEAFF. CDR3 nucleotide sequence: TGTGCCAGTAGTATAGTCGGTCGGCTGAACACTGAAGCTTTCTTT. The gene calls are TRBV19 and TRBJ1-1; D is uncertain. The CDR3 runs to 15 residues. V lost 1 base and J 0 bases, leaving 9 bases between the germline ends. Germline V lookup: CDR1 LNHDA, CDR2 SQIVND (reference sequence). The entire variable domain, with the rest obtained from reference TRBV19 and TRBJ1-1, is as follows: DGGITQSPKYLFRKEGQNVTLSCEQNLNHDAMYWYRQDPGQGLRLIYYSQIVNDFQKGDIAEGYSVSREKKESFPLTVTSAQKNPTAFYLCASSIVGRLNTEAFFGQGTRLTVV.

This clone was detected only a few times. The CDR3 region has the DNA TGTGCCAGCAGCTCCACCGGGACAGGGAACTCCTACGAGCAGTACTTC. Protein: CASSSTGTGNSYEQYF. This chain links TRBV7-2 with TRBJ2-7; 9 positions agree with TRBD1. The CDR3 has 16 amino acids. Germline lookup yields CDR1 SGHTA and CDR2 FQGNSA. Losses at the gene ends were 4 bases for V and 0 bases for J; bases not matched to a gene: 7.

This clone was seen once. The CDR3 is CSAYGGTGNTIYF. CDR3 DNA: TGCAGCGCCTACGGGGGTACTGGAAACACCATATATTTT. The J gene is TRBJ1-3, the V gene TRBV29-1; D perhaps matches TRBD1 (5 bases). V lost 7 bases and J lost 2, with 12 bases in between. CDR3 length: 13 amino acids. CDR1 and CDR2 (germline): SQVTM, ANQGSEA.

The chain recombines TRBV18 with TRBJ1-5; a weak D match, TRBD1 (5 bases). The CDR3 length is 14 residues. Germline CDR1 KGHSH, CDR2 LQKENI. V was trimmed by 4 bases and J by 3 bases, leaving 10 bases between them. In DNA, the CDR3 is TGTGCCAGCTCACTCCGGGGCGTCAATCAGCCCCAGCATTTT. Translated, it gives CASSLRGVNQPQHF.

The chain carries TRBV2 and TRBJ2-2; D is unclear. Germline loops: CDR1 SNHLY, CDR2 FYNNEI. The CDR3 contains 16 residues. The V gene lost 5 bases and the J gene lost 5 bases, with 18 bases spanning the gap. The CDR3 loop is CASSRALLGSTGELFF. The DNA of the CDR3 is TGTGCCAGCAGTAGGGCCCTCCTGGGTAGTACCGGGGAGCTGTTTTTT.

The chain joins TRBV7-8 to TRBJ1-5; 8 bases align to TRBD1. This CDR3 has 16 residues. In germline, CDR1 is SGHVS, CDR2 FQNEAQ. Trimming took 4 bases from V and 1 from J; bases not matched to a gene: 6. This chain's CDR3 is CASSSRQGRSNQPQHF. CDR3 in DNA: TGTGCCAGCAGCTCCCGACAGGGGAGAAGCAATCAGCCCCAGCATTTT.

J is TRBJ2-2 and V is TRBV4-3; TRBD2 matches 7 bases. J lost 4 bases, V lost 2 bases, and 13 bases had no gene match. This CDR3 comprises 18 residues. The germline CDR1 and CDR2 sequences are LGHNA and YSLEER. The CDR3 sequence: CASSQNSIWGEGTGELFF. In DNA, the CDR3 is TGCGCCAGCAGCCAAAATAGTATTTGGGGGGAGGGCACCGGGGAGCTGTTTTTT.

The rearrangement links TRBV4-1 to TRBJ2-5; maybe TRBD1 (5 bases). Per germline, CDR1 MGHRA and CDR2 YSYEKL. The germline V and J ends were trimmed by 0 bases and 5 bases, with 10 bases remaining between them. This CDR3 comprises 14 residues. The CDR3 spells CASSQEGVRETQYF. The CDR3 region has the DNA TGCGCCAGCAGCCAAGAAGGGGTAAGGGAGACCCAGTACTTC.

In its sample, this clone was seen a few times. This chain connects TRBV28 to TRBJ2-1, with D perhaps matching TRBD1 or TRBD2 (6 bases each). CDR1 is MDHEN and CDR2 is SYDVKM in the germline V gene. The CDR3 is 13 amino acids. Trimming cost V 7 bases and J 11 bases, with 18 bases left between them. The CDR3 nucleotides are TGTGCCAGCATCCAAGGGGGGAGTGGGAAGCAGTTCTTC. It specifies CASIQGGSGKQFF. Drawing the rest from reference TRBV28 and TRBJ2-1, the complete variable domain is DVKVTQSSRYLVKRTGEKVFLECVQDMDHENMFWYRQDPGLGLRLIYFSYDVKMKEKGDIPEGYSVSREKKERFSLILESASTNQTSMYLCASIQGGSGKQFFGPGTRLTVL.

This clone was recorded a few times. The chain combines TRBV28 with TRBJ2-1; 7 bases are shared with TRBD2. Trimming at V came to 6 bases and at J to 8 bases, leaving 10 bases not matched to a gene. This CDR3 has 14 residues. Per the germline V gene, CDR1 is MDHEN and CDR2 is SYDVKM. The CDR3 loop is CASSPLGLVDEQFF. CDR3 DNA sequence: TGTGCCAGCAGCCCTCTCGGACTAGTTGATGAGCAGTTCTTC.

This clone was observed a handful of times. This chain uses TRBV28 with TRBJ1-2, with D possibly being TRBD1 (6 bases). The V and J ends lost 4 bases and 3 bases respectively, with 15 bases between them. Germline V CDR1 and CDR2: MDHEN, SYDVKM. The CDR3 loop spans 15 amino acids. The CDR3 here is CASSSPRGGYYGYTF. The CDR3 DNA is TGTGCCAGCAGTTCCCCCAGGGGAGGGTACTATGGCTACACCTTC.

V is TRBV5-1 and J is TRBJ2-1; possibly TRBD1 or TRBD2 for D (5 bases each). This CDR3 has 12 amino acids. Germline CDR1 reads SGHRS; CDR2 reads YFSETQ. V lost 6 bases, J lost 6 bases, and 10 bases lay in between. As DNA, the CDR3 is TGCGCCAGCATGGGTGGGGGCAATGAGCAGTTCTTC. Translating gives CASMGGGNEQFF.